This TCR beta chain was obtained from a study of immune evolution from preneoplasia to lung adenocarcinoma (dated by TCRdb to the early 2020s). For context, the study as a whole: HLA loss of heterozygosity was seen in roughly 6.6%, 14% and 36% of AIS, MIA and ADC lesions, and in no AAH lesions. The study used immune gene expression, TCR sequencing and multiplex immunofluorescence to profile the immune contexture of lung adenocarcinoma precursors and invasive adenocarcinoma. Resected precursor lesions (AAH, AIS, MIA) and invasive adenocarcinomas were compared against paired morphologically normal lung tissue. The sample size was set by how many specimens were available, not by a prior power calculation. Whole exome sequencing and methylation data from the same cohort of nodules were integrated with the immune data. In total, the cohort included some 55 patients with pulmonary nodules, all of whom underwent surgical resection. The TCR sequencing data were obtained from 51 patients. According to the study, 105 samples were used for TCR sequencing. Class I HLA alleles were inferred from exome data with POLYSOLVER, and allele-specific HLA loss was detected with LOHHLA. The investigation overall reported the following: T cell clonality was highest in KRAS-mutant nodules compared with EGFR-mutant or double wild-type lesions. All patients were from Japan and China, so applicability to Western populations was uncertain. Clonality was highest in normal lung, while later-stage lesions appeared to show lower clonality but higher T cell density and diversity. The findings rested on association rather than direct causation, and larger cohorts with long-term follow-up and longitudinal biopsies were considered necessary. Top T cell clone frequencies were highest in normal lung and appeared to decrease progressively from AAH through AIS, MIA and invasive adenocarcinoma.

TCR beta CDR3 regions were sequenced from DNA using the immunoSEQ hsTCRbeta Kit. The published analysis was carried out like this. TCR sequencing data were analysed with the ImmunoSEQ Analyzer. T cell clonality was defined as 1 minus Pielou's evenness computed on productive rearrangements. The inverse Simpson index, applied to productive templates, was used to measure T cell diversity. T cell density was defined as TCR beta template counts normalized to usable DNA, with usable DNA estimated by amplification and sequencing of housekeeping genes. TCR metrics were compared across histologic stages using two-sided Kruskal-Wallis tests. Imported from immuneACCESS, the table was reduced by TCRdb to in-frame sequences with V and J called. These copies leave out some clones; in studies compared against another copy, an unresolved V gene accounts for under half, and the cause of the remainder is not known. D and trimming come from the DNA, and the V and J calls and clone size come from that table. Recorded for this sample are 3,800 or so clones; roughly 86% of them occurred a single time. More than 6% of the sample is held by the ten biggest clonotypes.

From a lookup of the germline V gene, CDR1 and CDR2 are SQVTM and ANQGSEA. V is reduced by 0 bases and J by 3 bases, leaving a spacing of 6 bases between them. From the cysteine up to the phenylalanine, the CDR3 has a length of 13 residues. The retained sequence is limited to the CDR3, 39 bases, with the frame set at the first base. The patients had resection in Japan or China between the mid-2010s and the late 2010s. Histologic diagnosis of each case was confirmed independently by two lung cancer pathologists on H&E slides. Macro-dissection after pathologic assessment enriched premalignant or tumor cells for nucleic acid extraction. DNA was isolated from FFPE tissue using the AllPrep DNA/RNA FFPE Kit. As for this clone: Its antigen remains undetermined. Per-nucleotide qualities are absent, and no much larger clonotype sits a single base away.

The sequenced sample consisted of FFPE minimally invasive lung adenocarcinoma tissue. The cell subset or site tag for this specimen amounts to: micro-invasive lung adenocarcinoma (MIA). This receptor was identified in a donor aged 70 or over with lung adenocarcinoma. The chain uses TRBV29-1 and TRBJ1-5; the D gene lacks a confident call. The CDR3 protein: CSVEEFPNQPQHF. DNA sequence: TGCAGCGTTGAAGAGTTCCCCAATCAGCCCCAGCATTTT.